One sample yielded the 8 T cell receptor beta chains listed below, sequenced in a study of control samples from healthy donors and cancer patients. Repertoires were generated with immunoSEQ multiplex PCR, while TCRdb's copy carries only in-frame clones and drops some. The data hold tens of thousands of clones, with roughly 86% observed a single time. Sample: blood. The source of these receptors is a woman between 55 and 75 years old in good health.

CDR3 sequence (DNA): TGTGCCAGCAGCGAGGGCACTAGCGGGAGCGGTACGCAGTATTTT. It codes for CASSEGTSGSGTQYF. The chain has TRBV9 and TRBJ2-3, with TRBD2 identical over 11 bases. The CDR3 covers 15 residues. After removal of 3 bases from V and 8 bases from J, the junction contained 8 bases not matched to a gene. Looked up from germline, CDR1 is SGDLS and CDR2 is YYNGEE.

The chain combines TRBV5-4 with TRBJ2-5, with 12 bases that match TRBD2. The CDR3 sequence is 14 residues long. Trimming cost V 5 bases and J 5 bases; bases outside gene matches: 4. Germline lookup yields CDR1 SGHNT and CDR2 YYREEE (reference sequence). The DNA for the CDR3 is TGTGCCAGCAGTACTAGCGGGGGGACGGAGACCCAGTACTTC. Translated, it gives CASSTSGGTETQYF.

This chain connects TRBV5-1 to TRBJ2-1, with TRBD2 matching 8 bases. CDR1 and CDR2 (germline): SGHRS, YFSETQ. Unmatched junction bases numbered 10, after V lost 0 bases and J lost 5 bases. The CDR3 extends over 17 amino acids. The CDR3 DNA reads as TGCGCCAGCAGCTTGGTAGTCGGGGGGGCGTTGGACAATGAGCAGTTCTTC. This translates into CASSLVVGGALDNEQFF. Together with reference TRBV5-1 and TRBJ2-1, the CDR3 gives the full variable domain: KAGVTQTPRYLIKTRGQQVTLSCSPISGHRSVSWYQQTPGQGLQFLFEYFSETQRNKGNFPGRFSGRQFSNSRSEMNVSTLELGDSALYLCASSLVVGGALDNEQFFGPGTRLTVL.

The chain links TRBV7-2 to TRBJ1-6, with D unclear. Trimming took 4 bases from V and 7 from J, leaving 14 bases between them. The CDR3 has 15 residues. The V gene's germline CDR1 is SGHTA and CDR2 FQGNSA. This CDR3 reads CASSSRPGQNSPLHF. CDR3 bases: TGTGCCAGCAGCTCGAGGCCGGGCCAAAATTCACCCCTCCACTTT.

This clone was observed a single time. This chain uses TRBV19 with TRBJ1-1; TRBD1 matches at 8 bases. The J segment lost 0 bases and the V segment lost 3 bases, leaving 6 bases of the junction unmatched. Germline values: CDR1 LNHDA, CDR2 SQIVND (reference sequence). This CDR3 is 16 amino acids long. DNA for the CDR3: TGTGCCAGTAGTATGCCAGGGGGCATGTTGAACACTGAAGCTTTCTTT. Amino acids: CASSMPGGMLNTEAFF.

V usage is TRBV23-1 and J usage is TRBJ1-1, with D maybe TRBD1 (6 bases). TRBV23-1 is classed as an ORF, of uncertain function. V lost 5 bases and J 8 bases, leaving 12 bases between the germline ends. The CDR3 sequence is 12 residues long. In DNA form, the CDR3 reads TGCGCCAGCAGTGCATGGACAGACGAAGCTTTCTTT. This translates into CASSAWTDEAFF.

The chain joins TRBV6-6 to TRBJ2-5; the match to TRBD1 covers 7 bases. Germline V gene lookup returns CDR1 MNHNY and CDR2 SVGAGI (reference sequence). The CDR3 consists of 15 residues. J was trimmed by 2 bases and V by 2 bases; bases with no gene match: 5. The CDR3 reads CASSYLLGQQETQYF. The CDR3 DNA reads as TGTGCCAGCAGTTACCTTCTGGGACAGCAAGAGACCCAGTACTTC.

J is TRBJ1-6 and V is TRBV7-2; the D gene is possibly TRBD1 (5 bases). V was clipped by 4 bases and J by 11 bases, with 12 bases between them. CDR1 is SGHTA, CDR2 FQGNSA, per germline. The CDR3 contains 13 residues. CDR3 sequence reads: CASSSGTSTPLHF. CDR3 bases: TGTGCCAGCAGCTCCGGGACCTCCACACCCCTCCACTTT.